What follows are 22 T cell receptor beta chains derived from one specimen sequenced in a study of cytomegalovirus exposure and HLA in healthy donors. The PCR used 60 Vbeta and 13 Jbeta primers. Only in-frame clones appear in the TCRdb table, and some are missing; sequencing was by immunoSEQ multiplex PCR. The table has around 200,000 clones, 84% seen once; the top ten hold over 2%. The specimen sequenced was PBMCs. The receptors were sampled from a woman aged 50 to 60 in good health and CMV-seropositive.

The chain couples TRBV7-9 to TRBJ2-7; no reliable D call. Per the germline V gene, CDR1 is SEHNR and CDR2 is FQNEAQ (reference sequence). Trimming shortened V by 4 bases and J by 2 bases, and 12 bases separated the two germline ends. The CDR3 runs to 14 residues. CDR3 nucleotide sequence: TGTGCCAGCAGCTCAGAGGCCCTACCCTACGAGCAGTACTTC. Its translation is CASSSEALPYEQYF.

The chain joins TRBV2 to TRBJ1-3; 8 bases fit TRBD1. V was clipped by 5 bases and J by 9 bases; unmatched bases: 9. CDR3 length: 14 residues. CDR1 and CDR2 from the germline V gene are SNHLY and FYNNEI. The CDR3 loop is CASSLGHRGGTIYF. CDR3 bases: TGTGCCAGCAGTTTAGGGCACAGGGGGGGCACCATATATTTT.

The chain links TRBV7-3 to TRBJ2-2, with 12 bases that match TRBD2. Germline values: CDR1 SGHTA, CDR2 FQGTGA. The V and J ends lost 5 bases and 6 bases, in that order; junction bases with no gene match: 4. The CDR3 is 15 residues long. The CDR3 coding sequence is TGTGCCAGCAGCACCCGGACTAGCGGGGCCGGGGAGCTGTTTTTT. It translates to CASSTRTSGAGELFF.

The chain carries TRBV2 and TRBJ2-1; TRBD1 matches 8 bases. The CDR3 length is 14 residues. Trimming cost V 7 bases and J 6 bases; bases outside gene matches: 8. Germline values: CDR1 SNHLY, CDR2 FYNNEI. As DNA, the CDR3 is TGTGCCAGCATGCCGGACAGGGTATTCAATGAGCAGTTCTTC. It translates to CASMPDRVFNEQFF.

DNA of the CDR3: TGTGCCAGTAGTGTCGACAGGGATCGGGGAAACACCATATATTTT. Translated, it gives CASSVDRDRGNTIYF. The genes are TRBV19 and TRBJ1-3; 7 nucleotides agree with TRBD1. The trim removed 5 bases at V and 4 bases at J, leaving 8 bases unmatched. Per the germline V gene, CDR1 is LNHDA and CDR2 is SQIVND (reference sequence). The CDR3 length is 15 residues.

The chain combines TRBV5-1 with TRBJ2-3; maybe TRBD2 (7 bases). The germline V gene has CDR1 SGHRS and CDR2 YFSETQ. There are 16 residues in the CDR3. The V end lost 5 bases, the J end lost 0 bases, and 16 bases lay between the germline ends. CDR3 DNA: TGCGCCAGCAGAGTCGGGGGGCCTTCAAGCACAGATACGCAGTATTTT. Its protein is CASRVGGPSSTDTQYF.

This clone has only one observation. The genes are TRBV27 and TRBJ1-2, with D possibly being TRBD1 (6 bases). Germline V lookup: CDR1 MNHEY, CDR2 SMNVEV (reference sequence). The CDR3 covers 13 residues. V was shortened by 6 bases and J by 4 bases, with 12 bases between the two germline ends. This CDR3 reads CASSPGQFYGYTF. The CDR3 bases are TGTGCCAGCAGCCCCGGACAGTTCTATGGCTACACCTTC.

This chain links TRBV14 with TRBJ1-5, with 8 bases that match TRBD1. Germline values: CDR1 SGHDN, CDR2 FVKESK. The CDR3 is 16 amino acids. The V and J ends lost 0 bases and 3 bases, in that order; junction bases with no gene match: 4. The CDR3: CASSQEDREYNQPQHF. The CDR3 coding sequence is TGTGCCAGCAGCCAAGAGGACAGGGAGTACAATCAGCCCCAGCATTTT.

This chain links TRBV25-1 with TRBJ1-3; D gene ambiguous. Trimming stripped 1 base from V and 4 bases from J, with 11 bases between. Germline V CDR1 and CDR2: MGHDK, SYGVNS. The CDR3 is made up of 15 amino acids. CDR3 amino acids: CASSESRGRGNTIYF. CDR3 nucleotides: TGTGCCAGCAGTGAATCTCGGGGTCGAGGAAACACCATATATTTT.

The J gene is TRBJ2-5, the V gene TRBV2, with D perhaps TRBD1 (6 bases). The germline gives CDR1 SNHLY, CDR2 FYNNEI. The length of the CDR3 is 16 residues. Trimming stripped 2 bases from V and 5 bases from J, with 18 bases between. The CDR3 reads CASSEPGQGLRETQYF. In nucleotides, the CDR3 is TGTGCCAGCAGTGAACCCGGGCAGGGGTTACGGGAGACCCAGTACTTC.

This chain links TRBV19 with TRBJ2-5, with TRBD1 matching 10 bases. The DNA end lines up better with TRBJ2-7; the J call may be wrong. Germline-derived CDR1 and CDR2 are LNHDA and SQIVND (reference sequence). The CDR3 totals 14 residues. This CDR3 is CASSRQGAFYEQYF. The DNA for the CDR3 is TGTGCCAGTAGCCGACAGGGGGCGTTTTACGAGCAGTACTTC.

This clone has a single count. The chain combines TRBV2 with TRBJ2-2; a weak D match, TRBD2 (6 bases). V was clipped by 7 bases and J by 3 bases, with 12 bases between them. This CDR3 spans 14 amino acids. Germline CDR1 reads SNHLY; CDR2 reads FYNNEI. The CDR3 DNA follows: TGTGCCAGCAATCGGTGGGGGGACACCGGGGAGCTGTTTTTT. This translates into CASNRWGDTGELFF.

The gene calls are TRBV11-2 and TRBJ2-7, with D possibly being TRBD2 (6 bases). Trimming took 1 base from V and 0 from J, leaving 13 bases between them. The CDR3 extends over 16 amino acids. The germline gives CDR1 SGHAT, CDR2 FQNNGV. DNA for the CDR3: TGTGCCAGCAGCTTAGTTGGCGGGGTTAACTCCTACGAGCAGTACTTC. Encoded protein: CASSLVGGVNSYEQYF.

For this clone: One end of the junction varies from germline; a read error may be responsible. V usage is TRBV7-7 and J usage is TRBJ2-3, with TRBD2 matching over 15 bases. Germline V gives CDR1 SSHAT, CDR2 FNYEAQ (reference sequence). The CDR3 sequence is 14 residues long. CDR3 loop: CASSSGTSGGTQYF. The CDR3 DNA sequence: TGTGCTAGCAGCTCCGGGACTAGCGGGGGGACGCAGTATTTT. The complete variable domain, with remaining parts taken from reference TRBV7-7 and TRBJ2-3, reads GAGVSQSPRYKVTKRGQDVTLRCDPISSHATLYWYQQALGQGPEFLTYFNYEAQPDKSGLPSDRFSAERPEGSISTLTIQRTEQRDSAMYRCASSSGTSGGTQYFGPGTRLTVL.

This chain joins TRBV6-5 and TRBJ1-2; 10 nucleotides agree with TRBD1. V trimming: 0 bases; J trimming: 4 bases; junction bases outside the gene matches: 5. Germline V gene lookup returns CDR1 MNHEY and CDR2 SVGAGI. This CDR3 is built from 16 residues. The CDR3 protein is CASSYSRQGAAYGYTF. For the CDR3, the DNA is TGTGCCAGCAGTTACTCGAGACAGGGGGCCGCCTATGGCTACACCTTC.

The chain links TRBV20-1 to TRBJ2-5; 7 bases are shared with TRBD1. Germline trimming cut 4 bases from V and 8 bases from J; bases unmatched to any gene: 4. The germline V gene has CDR1 DFQATT and CDR2 SNEGSKA (reference sequence). The length of the CDR3 is 11 residues. The CDR3 is CSATDRLTQYF. The CDR3 coding sequence is TGCAGTGCTACGGACAGGCTTACCCAGTACTTC.

This chain uses TRBV5-6 with TRBJ2-1; TRBD1 matches 9 bases. The CDR3 has 15 amino acids. The ends lost 4 bases at V and 8 bases at J; junction bases unmatched: 10. Germline CDR1 SGHDT, CDR2 YYEEEE. CDR3 bases: TGTGCCAGCAGCCGCCAGGGACAGGGTATGTATGAGCAGTTCTTC. Amino acid sequence: CASSRQGQGMYEQFF.

The chain couples TRBV4-1 to TRBJ1-2; 7 nucleotides match TRBD1. Germline V gene sequence: CDR1 MGHRA, CDR2 YSYEKL. V dropped 4 bases and J dropped 2; count of bases not matched to a gene: 10. CDR3 size: 16 residues. For the CDR3, the DNA is TGCGCCAGCAGCCCTCTGGAGGGACAGCTAAACTATGGCTACACCTTC. This encodes CASSPLEGQLNYGYTF.

The chain couples TRBV25-1 to TRBJ1-6; possibly TRBD1 for D (6 bases). Trimming took 3 bases from V and 10 from J, leaving 19 bases between them. Germline V gene data show CDR1 as MGHDK and CDR2 as SYGVNS. This CDR3 comprises 16 residues. CDR3: CASSDPGGGLNSPLHF. The CDR3 nucleotides are TGTGCCAGCAGTGACCCTGGGGGGGGGCTTAACTCACCCCTCCACTTT.

The rearrangement joins TRBV18 to TRBJ2-2, with TRBD2 matching over 9 bases. V lost 5 bases to trimming and J lost 4 bases; unmatched junction nucleotides: 14. The germline V gene has CDR1 KGHSH and CDR2 LQKENI. This CDR3 spans 18 amino acids. CDR3 coding DNA: TGTGCCAGCTCAAGGACCCCCCAGCGGGGGGAAGGCACCGGGGAGCTGTTTTTT. The encoded protein is CASSRTPQRGEGTGELFF.

The chain carries TRBV30 and TRBJ1-4; 9 bases agree with TRBD1. The CDR3 sequence is 15 residues long. Germline V lookup: CDR1 GTSNPN, CDR2 SVGIG (reference sequence). The J segment lost 5 bases and the V segment lost 0 bases, leaving 4 bases of the junction unmatched. CDR3 bases: TGTGCCTGGAGTGTACAGGGGGCGGGCAATGAAAAACTGTTTTTT. Translation gives CAWSVQGAGNEKLFF.

The rearrangement links TRBV9 to TRBJ1-6, with 7 bases that match TRBD1. The CDR3 has 14 residues. Germline trimming cut 3 bases from V and 7 bases from J; bases unmatched to any gene: 4. CDR1 is SGDLS, CDR2 YYNGEE, per germline. This CDR3 is CASSADRYNSPLHF. The CDR3 DNA is TGTGCCAGCAGCGCGGACAGGTACAATTCACCCCTCCACTTT.